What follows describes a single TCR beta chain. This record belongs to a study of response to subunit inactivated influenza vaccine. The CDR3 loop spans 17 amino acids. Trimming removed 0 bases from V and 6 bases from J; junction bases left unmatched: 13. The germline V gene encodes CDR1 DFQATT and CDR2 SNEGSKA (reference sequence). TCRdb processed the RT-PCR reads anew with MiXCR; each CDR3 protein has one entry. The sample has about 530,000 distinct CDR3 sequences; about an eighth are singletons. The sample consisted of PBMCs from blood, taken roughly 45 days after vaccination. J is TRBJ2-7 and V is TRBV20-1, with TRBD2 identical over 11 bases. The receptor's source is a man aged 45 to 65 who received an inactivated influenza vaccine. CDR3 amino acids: CSARDHLAGGSLREQYF. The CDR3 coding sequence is TGCAGTGCTAGAGATCATCTAGCGGGAGGTTCCTTACGCGAGCAGTACTTC.